This T cell receptor (beta chain) was sequenced during a study of blood T cell repertoires in COVID-19. Profiled with immunoSEQ multiplex PCR; TCRdb holds only in-frame clones, not every one. This sample has approximately 210,000 clones; roughly nine tenths occur once, and the top ten carry roughly 2%. This clone turned up a few times. The V segment lost 0 bases and the J segment 4 bases; nucleotides outside the gene matches: 3. CDR1 and CDR2 (germline): SGDLS, YYNGEE. The CDR3 is 14 residues long. J is TRBJ1-2 and V is TRBV9; TRBD1 matches 7 bases. The sample was peripheral blood. The origin of this receptor is a man aged 35 to 55 with active or convalescent COVID-19. Here the CDR3 reads CASSVEGQPYGYTF. CDR3 bases: TGTGCCAGCAGCGTAGAGGGACAGCCCTATGGCTACACCTTC. Together with reference TRBV9 and TRBJ1-2, the CDR3 gives the full variable domain: DSGVTQTPKHLITATGQRVTLRCSPRSGDLSVYWYQQSLDQGLQFLIQYYNGEERAKGNILERFSAQQFPDLHSELNLSSLELGDSALYFCASSVEGQPYGYTFGSGTRLTVV.